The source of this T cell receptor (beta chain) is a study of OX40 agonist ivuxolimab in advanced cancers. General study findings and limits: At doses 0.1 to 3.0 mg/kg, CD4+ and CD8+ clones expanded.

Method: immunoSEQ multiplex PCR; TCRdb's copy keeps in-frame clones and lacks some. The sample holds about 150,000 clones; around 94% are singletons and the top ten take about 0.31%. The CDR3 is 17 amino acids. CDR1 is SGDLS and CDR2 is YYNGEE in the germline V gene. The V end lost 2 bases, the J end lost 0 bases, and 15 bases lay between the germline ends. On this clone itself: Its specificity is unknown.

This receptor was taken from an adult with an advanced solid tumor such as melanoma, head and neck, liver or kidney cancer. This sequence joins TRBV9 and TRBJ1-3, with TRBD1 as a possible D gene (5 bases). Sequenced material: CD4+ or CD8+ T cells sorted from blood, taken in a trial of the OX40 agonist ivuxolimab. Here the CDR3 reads CASSVGHSQYSGNTIYF. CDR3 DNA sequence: TGTGCCAGCAGCGTGGGGCATTCCCAATACTCTGGAAACACCATATATTTT.